This T cell receptor (beta chain) was obtained from a study of blood T cell repertoires in COVID-19 (TCRdb year 2020). About the full investigation: Collaborator samples came from the United States, Italy and Spain and covered acute and convalescent phases of COVID-19. The material from the prospective study consisted of cDNA or gDNA derived from T cells, B-cell-depleted T cells, or PBMCs. Deeply sampled blood TCRbeta repertoires from subjects exposed to, actively infected with, or recovered from COVID-19 were included in the dataset. The repertoires were made available in a free public database intended to serve as a resource for research on the immune response to SARS-CoV-2. Samples came from the ongoing ImmuneRACE study (first 160 participants) plus 1,254 subjects from 6 global collaborators. Sample metadata almost always included a de-identified subject ID, COVID-19 status, age in years and sex. Where available, HLA class I and class II types were obtained from metadata supplied by the sample provider rather than from assay-based typing.

TCRbeta CDR3 regions were amplified from genomic DNA using the immunoSEQ Assay, a bias-controlled multiplex PCR. Per the source publication's procedure: Nucleated cell counts per sample were estimated from amplification of reference gene primers within the assay. Sequence reads were collapsed and filtered to measure the absolute abundance of every unique TCRbeta CDR3 rearrangement. For each sample, productive Simpson clonality was calculated by taking the square root of Simpson's diversity index across productive rearrangements. This immuneACCESS table, as held by TCRdb, lists in-frame sequences with V and J called but not all clones. Of the missing ones, under half trace to an unresolved V gene in checked studies; the others have no known cause. V and J calls plus clone size are reproduced from that table; the DNA served to infer D and trimming. This sample is represented by approximately 150,000 clones; around 90% of them were singletons. The ten top clones hold 8% to 11% of the sample.

For this clone: It lacks a known antigen. No qualities accompany the bases; no much larger clone lies one base away.

Measured from the cysteine to the phenylalanine, the CDR3 is 19 residues long. Only the CDR3 DNA is retained, 57 bases long and in frame from the first base. CDR1 and CDR2, per the germline V gene, are KGHSH and LQKENI. V is cut back by 3 bases and J by 5 bases, with 14 bases in the junction unmatched. Results the study describes overall, beyond this receptor: How much clinical and demographic metadata was included differed by source and by participant, and the metadata was provided uncurated.

The collaborating institutions used their own protocols to collect whole blood in K2EDTA tubes. Collaborator samples were shipped for TCRbeta analysis as frozen whole blood, isolated PBMCs, or DNA extracted from either sample type. This receptor chain uses TRBV18 and TRBJ1-6; 9 bases in between match TRBD1. The sequencing sample was made of peripheral blood. This TCR derives from a man in his fifties or sixties with active or convalescent COVID-19. The bases read TGTGCCAGCTCACCGTTCTTAGGACAGGGGCCAAAAGATAATTCACCCCTCCACTTT. Its protein reads: CASSPFLGQGPKDNSPLHF.